A selection of T cell receptor beta chains follows, all from one sample in a study of molecular identifiers for immune sequencing clone quantification. TCRdb re-derived calls from the PCR reads in MiXCR, one entry per CDR3 protein. Of 400,000 to 600,000 distinct CDR3 sequences in the sample, 20% to 25% were seen once. Sample: naive CD8+ T cells from blood, with Jurkat cell RNA spiked in. The receptors derive from a human donor in good health. Some libraries in this study had Jurkat cell RNA spiked in. Each CDR3 is given with its conserved first and last residue. The D gene is left open where the match is weak. Expanded clones get a size class; other rows say once, few or many, or leave the size out.

d_call	j_call	clone_size	v_call	cdr3_nt	cdr3_aa
.	TRBJ2-7	many	TRBV7-9	TGTGCCAGCAGCCTGCCCAACTCCTACGAGCAGTACTTC	CASSLPNSYEQYF
.	TRBJ1-2	many	TRBV12-3/TRBV12-4	TGTGCCAGCAGTTTATGGCAGGAGGATGGCTACACCTTC	CASSLWQEDGYTF
TRBD1	TRBJ2-1	many	TRBV12-3/TRBV12-4	TGTGCCAGCAGTTCTCAGGGGGCCGTTGAGCAGTTCTTC	CASSSQGAVEQFF
TRBD1	TRBJ1-1	many	TRBV7-9	TGTGCCAGCAGCTATTTGGAGGGGGCGAGGACTGAAGCTTTCTTT	CASSYLEGARTEAFF
.	TRBJ1-5	.	TRBV28	TGTGCCAGCAGTTTATTGGCGGGGAATCAGCCCCAGCATTTT	CASSLLAGNQPQHF
TRBD2	TRBJ2-3	few	TRBV12-5	TGTGCTAGTGTCCCGGGACTAACAAGCACAGATACGCAGTATTTT	CASVPGLTSTDTQYF
TRBD1	TRBJ1-1	.	TRBV7-9	TGTGCCAGCAGCCCGGGACAGAACTTGGGCACTGAAGCTTCCTTT	CASSPGQNLGTEASF
.	TRBJ2-7	few	TRBV5-6	TGTGCCAGCAGCTTGTTCAACGAGCAGTACTTC	CASSLFNEQYF
.	TRBJ2-5	few	TRBV15	TGTGCCACCAGCAAACGGGACTCTCAAGAGACCCAGTACTTC	CATSKRDSQETQYF
.	TRBJ2-3	once	TRBV20-1	TGCATTGCTAGAGATTGGGCGAGAAGCACAGATACGCAGTATTTT	CIARDWARSTDTQYF
.	TRBJ1-1	many	TRBV5-1	TGCGCCAGCAGCTTGGAGGTCAGCCTGGTGAACACTGAAGCTTTCTTT	CASSLEVSLVNTEAFF
.	TRBJ1-1	.	TRBV2	TGTGCCAGCAGTGACCCGGCCGCTGAAGCTTTCTTT	CASSDPAAEAFF
TRBD2	TRBJ2-3	few	TRBV7-9	TGTGCCAGCAGCGATACCCAACTAGCGACAGATACGCAGTATTTT	CASSDTQLATDTQYF
TRBD2	TRBJ2-5	.	TRBV11-2	TGTGCCAGCAGTTACACTAGCGGGGCGCAAGAGACCCAGTACTTC	CASSYTSGAQETQYF
.	TRBJ1-5	many	TRBV6-5	TGTGCCAGCGGACTTGCCAGAGGAAATCAGCCCCAGCATTTT	CASGLARGNQPQHF
.	TRBJ2-5	few	TRBV7-3	TGTGCCAGCAACCCGAGGGGTTTCGAGACCCAGTACTTC	CASNPRGFETQYF